This T cell receptor beta chain appears in the sequencing data of a study of CD8+ T cells in alopecia areata. Study overall: Twice daily, treated patients received 5 to 10 mg of oral tofacitinib. Findings and limits, study-wide: Tofacitinib significantly brought down scalp clonality and expanded CD8+ clones among top 100. Normal skin's resident alphabeta T cells are also sequenced in scalp samples.

Treatment defined: oral pan-JAK inhibitor, 5-10 mg twice daily. Isolated RNA was reverse transcribed into cDNA used as the sequencing template. The repertoire was sequenced with immunoSEQ multiplex PCR; TCRdb's copy has only in-frame clones and lacks some. Among about 140,000 clones listed, approximately 86% were seen once. This clone has just a few counts. Its antigen is not known. This CDR3 region has 16 residues. The junction had 9 bases not matched to a gene; V was cut back by 4 bases and J by 0 bases. Germline loops: CDR1 SGHAT, CDR2 FQNNGV. The receptor was derived from a human donor with alopecia areata. Specimen: CD8+ T cells sorted from blood, collected at week 4, from a patient treated with tofacitinib. V and J are TRBV11-2 and TRBJ2-7, with TRBD1 identical over 7 bases. The CDR3 DNA reads as TGTGCCAGCAGCTCCTCCCCCAGGGGGTCCTCCTACGAGCAGTACTTC. Protein sequence: CASSSSPRGSSYEQYF.